Listed below are T cell receptor beta chains from one sample, sequenced in a study of OX40 agonist ivuxolimab in advanced cancers. Sequenced by immunoSEQ multiplex PCR; TCRdb stores in-frame clones only, minus some. The table records about 22,000 clones, 80% to 90% of them present only once. Specimen: CD4+ or CD8+ T cells sorted from blood, collected in a trial of the OX40 agonist ivuxolimab. Receptor source: an adult with an advanced solid tumor such as melanoma, head and neck, liver or kidney cancer. Each CDR3 is given with its conserved first and last residue. The D gene is left open where the match is weak. Only part of the rows carry a size: once, few, many, or a class if the clone is expanded.

clone size: -
V gene: TRBV7-9
D gene: TRBD1
J gene: TRBJ1-5
CDR3 protein: CASSQDRERGQPQHF
CDR3 DNA: TGTGCCAGCAGCCAAGACAGGGAGAGAGGTCAGCCCCAGCATTTT

clone size: -
V gene: TRBV4-1
D gene: -
J gene: TRBJ2-1
CDR3 protein: CASSHRVQEPYNEQFF
CDR3 DNA: TGCGCCAGCAGCCATAGGGTGCAGGAACCATACAATGAGCAGTTCTTC

clone size: -
V gene: TRBV9
D gene: TRBD2
J gene: TRBJ2-1
CDR3 protein: CASGGERGSYNEQFF
CDR3 DNA: TGTGCCAGCGGGGGGGAGAGAGGCTCCTACAATGAGCAGTTCTTC

clone size: -
V gene: TRBV7-6
D gene: TRBD2
J gene: TRBJ2-2
CDR3 protein: CASMRLAGPSGTGELFF
CDR3 DNA: TGTGCCAGCATGCGGCTAGCGGGACCCTCCGGCACCGGGGAGCTGTTTTTT

clone size: -
V gene: TRBV5-6
D gene: -
J gene: TRBJ2-7
CDR3 protein: CASSLQGGGFNEQYF
CDR3 DNA: TGTGCCAGCAGCTTGCAGGGGGGCGGATTCAACGAGCAGTACTTC

clone size: -
V gene: TRBV7-8
D gene: -
J gene: TRBJ2-5
CDR3 protein: CASSQRTVTTMVAQYF
CDR3 DNA: TGTGCCAGCAGCCAGAGGACAGTGACCACCATGGTTGCCCAGTACTTC

clone size: -
V gene: TRBV27
D gene: -
J gene: TRBJ2-7
CDR3 protein: CASSPRTGLGHEQYF
CDR3 DNA: TGTGCCAGCAGTCCCCGAACAGGGCTCGGACACGAGCAGTACTTC

clone size: few
V gene: TRBV4-1
D gene: TRBD2
J gene: TRBJ2-7
CDR3 protein: CASSRGLVYEQYF
CDR3 DNA: TGCGCCAGCAGCCGTGGACTAGTATACGAGCAGTACTTC

clone size: -
V gene: TRBV28
D gene: -
J gene: TRBJ2-7
CDR3 protein: CASKARELAEQYF
CDR3 DNA: TGTGCCAGCAAAGCCAGGGAACTCGCCGAGCAGTACTTC

clone size: once
V gene: TRBV4-1
D gene: -
J gene: TRBJ2-1
CDR3 protein: CASSQDIRIEQFF
CDR3 DNA: TGCGCCAGCAGCCAAGATATCAGGATTGAGCAGTTCTTC

clone size: -
V gene: TRBV6-5
D gene: -
J gene: TRBJ1-1
CDR3 protein: CASSEVTEAFF
CDR3 DNA: TGTGCCAGCAGTGAAGTCACTGAAGCTTTCTTT

clone size: -
V gene: TRBV19
D gene: -
J gene: TRBJ2-3
CDR3 protein: CASSADTPPDTQYF
CDR3 DNA: TGTGCCAGTAGCGCGGACACCCCCCCAGATACGCAGTATTTT

clone size: -
V gene: TRBV5-5
D gene: -
J gene: TRBJ1-2
CDR3 protein: CASSSAVSPNYGYTF
CDR3 DNA: TGTGCCAGCAGCAGCGCCGTCTCCCCTAACTATGGCTACACCTTC

clone size: -
V gene: TRBV5-8
D gene: TRBD1
J gene: TRBJ2-2
CDR3 protein: CASSRTGGLDTGELFF
CDR3 DNA: TGTGCCAGCAGCAGGACAGGGGGCTTGGACACCGGGGAGCTGTTTTTT

clone size: -
V gene: TRBV4-2
D gene: TRBD1
J gene: TRBJ2-6
CDR3 protein: CASSPGQGFGANVLTF
CDR3 DNA: TGTGCCAGCAGCCCGGGACAGGGTTTTGGGGCCAACGTCCTGACTTTC

clone size: -
V gene: TRBV27
D gene: -
J gene: TRBJ2-3
CDR3 protein: CASKRGESTDTQYF
CDR3 DNA: TGTGCCAGCAAGCGCGGAGAAAGCACAGATACGCAGTATTTT

clone size: -
V gene: TRBV7-9
D gene: -
J gene: TRBJ2-7
CDR3 protein: CASSPTAYEQYF
CDR3 DNA: TGTGCCAGCAGCCCTACAGCGTACGAGCAGTACTTC

clone size: -
V gene: TRBV30
D gene: -
J gene: TRBJ1-1
CDR3 protein: CAWRGGNTEAFF
CDR3 DNA: TGTGCCTGGAGGGGGGGGAACACTGAAGCTTTCTTT

clone size: once
V gene: TRBV6-5
D gene: -
J gene: TRBJ2-5
CDR3 protein: CASSYGGAETQYF
CDR3 DNA: TGTGCCAGCAGTTACGGGGGAGCGGAGACCCAGTACTTC

clone size: -
V gene: TRBV29-1
D gene: -
J gene: TRBJ2-1
CDR3 protein: CSVRGLPSSYNEQFF
CDR3 DNA: TGCAGCGTTCGGGGACTTCCAAGCTCCTACAATGAGCAGTTCTTC

clone size: few
V gene: TRBV5-4
D gene: TRBD1
J gene: TRBJ2-1
CDR3 protein: CASSQNRGPVYNEQFF
CDR3 DNA: TGTGCCAGCAGCCAAAACAGGGGACCTGTATACAATGAGCAGTTCTTC

clone size: -
V gene: TRBV7-9
D gene: -
J gene: TRBJ2-7
CDR3 protein: CASSTGLGSYEQYF
CDR3 DNA: TGTGCCAGCAGCACTGGACTCGGGTCCTACGAGCAGTACTTC

clone size: -
V gene: TRBV18
D gene: TRBD1
J gene: TRBJ1-1
CDR3 protein: CASSPGQGAQTEAFF
CDR3 DNA: TGTGCCAGCTCACCCGGACAGGGGGCTCAGACTGAAGCTTTCTTT

clone size: few
V gene: TRBV19
D gene: -
J gene: TRBJ1-1
CDR3 protein: CASSLNIAGIDRNTEAFF
CDR3 DNA: TGTGCCAGTAGTTTAAATATTGCCGGGATCGACCGGAACACTGAAGCTTTCTTT

clone size: -
V gene: TRBV27
D gene: -
J gene: TRBJ1-2
CDR3 protein: CASSSSSNYGYTF
CDR3 DNA: TGTGCCAGCAGCTCTAGCTCTAACTATGGCTACACCTTC

clone size: -
V gene: TRBV19
D gene: -
J gene: TRBJ2-3
CDR3 protein: CASSERAKTDTQYF
CDR3 DNA: TGTGCCAGTAGCGAGCGGGCAAAGACAGATACGCAGTATTTT

clone size: few
V gene: TRBV19
D gene: TRBD2
J gene: TRBJ2-2
CDR3 protein: CASTPTQREDTGELFF
CDR3 DNA: TGTGCCAGTACCCCAACCCAGCGGGAGGACACCGGGGAGCTGTTTTTT

clone size: few
V gene: TRBV2
D gene: TRBD1
J gene: TRBJ2-7
CDR3 protein: CASRPGQGPREQYF
CDR3 DNA: TGTGCCAGCAGACCGGGACAGGGGCCGCGGGAGCAGTACTTC

clone size: -
V gene: TRBV10-3
D gene: -
J gene: TRBJ2-3
CDR3 protein: CAIREPIYTDTQYF
CDR3 DNA: TGTGCCATCAGGGAGCCTATTTACACAGATACGCAGTATTTT

clone size: -
V gene: TRBV9
D gene: -
J gene: TRBJ2-6
CDR3 protein: CASSVAELLSGANVLTF
CDR3 DNA: TGTGCCAGCAGCGTAGCGGAACTACTCTCTGGGGCCAACGTCCTGACTTTC

clone size: -
V gene: TRBV6-5
D gene: -
J gene: TRBJ1-3
CDR3 protein: CASSSGASIYF
CDR3 DNA: TGTGCCAGCAGTAGTGGGGCCTCCATATATTTT

clone size: few
V gene: TRBV9
D gene: -
J gene: TRBJ1-1
CDR3 protein: CASSEAGAFAEAFF
CDR3 DNA: TGTGCCAGCAGCGAGGCCGGGGCTTTTGCTGAAGCTTTCTTT

clone size: few
V gene: TRBV28
D gene: TRBD2
J gene: TRBJ2-7
CDR3 protein: CASSLGPGGAYEQYF
CDR3 DNA: TGTGCCAGCAGTTTAGGCCCGGGAGGAGCCTACGAGCAGTACTTC

clone size: -
V gene: TRBV7-3
D gene: -
J gene: TRBJ1-1
CDR3 protein: CASSLTSEGTEAFF
CDR3 DNA: TGTGCCAGCAGCTTAACCTCGGAGGGGACTGAAGCTTTCTTT

clone size: -
V gene: TRBV13
D gene: TRBD2
J gene: TRBJ2-3
CDR3 protein: CASSSLASETLGTDTQYF
CDR3 DNA: TGTGCCAGCAGCTCACTAGCGTCGGAGACTCTTGGCACAGATACGCAGTATTTT

clone size: -
V gene: TRBV9
D gene: TRBD1
J gene: TRBJ2-7
CDR3 protein: CASSITGAEQYF
CDR3 DNA: TGTGCCAGCAGCATCACAGGGGCCGAGCAGTACTTC

clone size: -
V gene: TRBV25-1
D gene: -
J gene: TRBJ1-1
CDR3 protein: CASSDNTGLSTEAFF
CDR3 DNA: TGTGCCAGCAGTGACAATACAGGGCTTAGCACTGAAGCTTTCTTT

clone size: -
V gene: TRBV9
D gene: TRBD1
J gene: TRBJ2-1
CDR3 protein: CASSDRDRANNEQFF
CDR3 DNA: TGTGCCAGCAGCGACCGGGACAGGGCCAACAATGAGCAGTTCTTC

clone size: -
V gene: TRBV6-5
D gene: -
J gene: TRBJ2-2
CDR3 protein: CASSYPGAGELFF
CDR3 DNA: TGTGCCAGCAGTTACCCGGGAGCCGGGGAGCTGTTTTTT

clone size: -
V gene: TRBV19
D gene: TRBD1
J gene: TRBJ1-1
CDR3 protein: CASSKGQGWWDTEAFF
CDR3 DNA: TGTGCCAGTAGTAAGGGACAGGGATGGTGGGACACTGAAGCTTTCTTT

clone size: -
V gene: TRBV2
D gene: -
J gene: TRBJ1-6
CDR3 protein: CASRGLLNSPLHF
CDR3 DNA: TGTGCCAGCAGAGGACTTCTAAATTCACCCCTCCACTTT

clone size: -
V gene: TRBV28
D gene: -
J gene: TRBJ2-1
CDR3 protein: CASSLMGFAEQFF
CDR3 DNA: TGTGCCAGCAGTTTAATGGGTTTCGCTGAGCAGTTCTTC

clone size: -
V gene: TRBV7-2
D gene: -
J gene: TRBJ2-1
CDR3 protein: CASSLVKGNEQFF
CDR3 DNA: TGTGCCAGCAGCTTAGTGAAAGGCAATGAGCAGTTCTTC

clone size: -
V gene: TRBV2
D gene: TRBD2
J gene: TRBJ2-7
CDR3 protein: CASSEGRGGRAYEQYF
CDR3 DNA: TGTGCCAGCAGTGAAGGCCGTGGAGGGAGGGCCTACGAGCAGTACTTC

clone size: -
V gene: TRBV28
D gene: -
J gene: TRBJ1-1
CDR3 protein: CASRPFDTEAFF
CDR3 DNA: TGTGCCAGCCGGCCTTTCGACACTGAAGCTTTCTTT

clone size: medium-sized
V gene: TRBV5-1
D gene: TRBD1
J gene: TRBJ2-7
CDR3 protein: CASSLWPGQDYEQYF
CDR3 DNA: TGCGCCAGCAGCCTTTGGCCGGGACAGGACTACGAGCAGTACTTC

clone size: -
V gene: TRBV9
D gene: -
J gene: TRBJ2-3
CDR3 protein: CASSEGDSTDTQYF
CDR3 DNA: TGTGCCAGCAGCGAGGGGGACAGCACAGATACGCAGTATTTT

clone size: -
V gene: TRBV7-9
D gene: -
J gene: TRBJ2-5
CDR3 protein: CASSLVIGGGFQYF
CDR3 DNA: TGTGCCAGCAGCTTAGTCATCGGCGGAGGCTTCCAGTACTTC

clone size: -
V gene: TRBV4-1
D gene: -
J gene: TRBJ1-4
CDR3 protein: CATATVGNEKLFF
CDR3 DNA: TGCGCCACCGCGACAGTAGGTAATGAAAAACTGTTTTTT

clone size: -
V gene: TRBV6-6
D gene: -
J gene: TRBJ2-3
CDR3 protein: CASSYSRGQSTDTQYF
CDR3 DNA: TGTGCCAGCAGTTACTCGCGAGGCCAAAGCACAGATACGCAGTATTTT

clone size: -
V gene: TRBV5-1
D gene: TRBD2
J gene: TRBJ2-5
CDR3 protein: CASSLSTSGSGGQETQYF
CDR3 DNA: TGCGCCAGCAGCTTGAGCACTAGCGGGAGTGGGGGACAAGAGACCCAGTACTTC

clone size: -
V gene: TRBV9
D gene: -
J gene: TRBJ2-1
CDR3 protein: CASSVDGYNEQFF
CDR3 DNA: TGTGCCAGCAGCGTTGACGGTTACAATGAGCAGTTCTTC

clone size: -
V gene: TRBV5-1
D gene: -
J gene: TRBJ2-7
CDR3 protein: CASSLDPGPNYEQYF
CDR3 DNA: TGCGCCAGCAGCTTGGACCCCGGACCAAACTACGAGCAGTACTTC

clone size: -
V gene: TRBV7-8
D gene: -
J gene: TRBJ1-1
CDR3 protein: CASSLGAAGGTEAFF
CDR3 DNA: TGTGCCAGCAGCTTAGGGGCCGCGGGAGGGACTGAAGCTTTCTTT

clone size: few
V gene: TRBV7-2
D gene: -
J gene: TRBJ2-7
CDR3 protein: CASSPGLSYEQYF
CDR3 DNA: TGTGCCAGCAGCCCGGGACTTTCCTACGAGCAGTACTTC

clone size: -
V gene: TRBV10-1
D gene: -
J gene: TRBJ1-2
CDR3 protein: CASSPGTNYGYTF
CDR3 DNA: TGCGCCAGCAGTCCAGGGACTAACTATGGCTACACCTTC

clone size: -
V gene: TRBV7-6
D gene: -
J gene: TRBJ2-1
CDR3 protein: CASSESPGGFYNEQFF
CDR3 DNA: TGTGCCAGCAGCGAATCCCCAGGGGGGTTCTACAATGAGCAGTTCTTC

clone size: medium-sized
V gene: TRBV5-4
D gene: -
J gene: TRBJ2-7
CDR3 protein: CASSSEGQSPLYF
CDR3 DNA: TGTGCCAGCAGCTCCGAAGGACAGTCACCTTTGTACTTC

clone size: -
V gene: TRBV29-1
D gene: TRBD2
J gene: TRBJ2-1
CDR3 protein: CSVVGLAGGPIHFSSYNEQFF
CDR3 DNA: TGCAGCGTTGTGGGACTAGCGGGAGGGCCGATCCATTTCAGCAGTTACAATGAGCAGTTCTTC

clone size: -
V gene: TRBV11-2
D gene: TRBD1
J gene: TRBJ2-2
CDR3 protein: CASSSYTTGGTGELFF
CDR3 DNA: TGTGCCAGCAGCTCGTACACGACAGGGGGCACCGGGGAGCTGTTTTTT